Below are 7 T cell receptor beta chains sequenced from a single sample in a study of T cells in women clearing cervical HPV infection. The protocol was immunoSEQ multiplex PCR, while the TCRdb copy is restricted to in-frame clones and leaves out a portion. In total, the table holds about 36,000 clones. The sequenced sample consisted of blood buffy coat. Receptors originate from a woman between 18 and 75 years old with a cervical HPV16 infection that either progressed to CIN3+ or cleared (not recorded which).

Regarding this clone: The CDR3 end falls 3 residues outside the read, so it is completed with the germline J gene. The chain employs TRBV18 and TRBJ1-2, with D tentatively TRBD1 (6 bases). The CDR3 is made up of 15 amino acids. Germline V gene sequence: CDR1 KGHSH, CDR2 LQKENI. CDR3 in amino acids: CASSPDRDIINDYTF. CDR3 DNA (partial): TGTGCCAGCTCACCAGATAGGGACATCATCAATGAC.

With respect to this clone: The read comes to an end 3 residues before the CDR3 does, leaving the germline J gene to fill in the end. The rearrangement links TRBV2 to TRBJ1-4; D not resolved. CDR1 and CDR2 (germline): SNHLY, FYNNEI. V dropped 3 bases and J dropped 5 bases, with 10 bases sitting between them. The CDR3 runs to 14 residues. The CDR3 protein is CASSDSTLNEKLFF. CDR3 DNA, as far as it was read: TGTGCCAGCAGTGACAGTACCCTGAATGAAAAA.

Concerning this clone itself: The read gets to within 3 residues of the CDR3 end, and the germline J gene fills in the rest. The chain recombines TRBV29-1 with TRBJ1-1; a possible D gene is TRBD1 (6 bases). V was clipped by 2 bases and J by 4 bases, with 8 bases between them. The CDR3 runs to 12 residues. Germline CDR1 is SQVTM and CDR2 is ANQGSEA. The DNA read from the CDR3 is TGCAGCGTTGAATTGGGGGCCACTGAA. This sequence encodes CSVELGATE. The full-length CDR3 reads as CSVELGATEAFF.

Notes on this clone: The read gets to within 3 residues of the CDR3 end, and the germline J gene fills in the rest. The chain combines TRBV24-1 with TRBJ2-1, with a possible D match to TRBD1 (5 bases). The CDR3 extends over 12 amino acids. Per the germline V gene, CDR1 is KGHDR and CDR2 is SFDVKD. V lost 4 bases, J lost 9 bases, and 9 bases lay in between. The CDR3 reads CATSDLDSEQFF. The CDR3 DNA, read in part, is TGTGCCACCAGTGACCTAGACAGTGAG.

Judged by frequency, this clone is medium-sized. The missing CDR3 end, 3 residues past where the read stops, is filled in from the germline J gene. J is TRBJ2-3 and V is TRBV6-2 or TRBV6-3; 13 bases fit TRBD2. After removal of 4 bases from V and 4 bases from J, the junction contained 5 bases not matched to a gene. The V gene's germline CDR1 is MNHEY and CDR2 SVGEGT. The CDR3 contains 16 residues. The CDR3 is CASSSYGLAGADTQYF. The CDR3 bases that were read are TGTGCCAGCAGTTCCTATGGACTAGCGGGGGCAGATACG.

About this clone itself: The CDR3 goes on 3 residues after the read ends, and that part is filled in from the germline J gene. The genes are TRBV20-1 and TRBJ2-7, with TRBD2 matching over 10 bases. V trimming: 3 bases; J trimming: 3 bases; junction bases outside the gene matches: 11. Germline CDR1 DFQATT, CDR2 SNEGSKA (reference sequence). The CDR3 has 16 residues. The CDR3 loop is CSASDSGGPNHYEQYF. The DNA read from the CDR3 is TGCAGTGCTAGCGATAGCGGGGGGCCAAACCACTACGAG.

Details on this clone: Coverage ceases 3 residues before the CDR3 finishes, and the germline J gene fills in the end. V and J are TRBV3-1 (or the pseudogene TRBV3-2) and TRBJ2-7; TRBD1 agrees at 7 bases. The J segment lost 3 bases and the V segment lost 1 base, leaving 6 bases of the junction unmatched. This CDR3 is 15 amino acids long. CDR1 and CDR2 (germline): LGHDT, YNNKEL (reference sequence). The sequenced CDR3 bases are TGTGCCAGCAGCCAAGGAACAGGGGCCAACTACGAG. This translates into CASSQGTGANYE. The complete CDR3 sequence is CASSQGTGANYEQYF.